Presented here are 5 T cell receptor beta chains from one specimen sequenced in a study of identical twins. TCRdb redid the calling of the 5' RACE reads with MiXCR, one entry per CDR3 protein. This sample has 240,000 or so distinct CDR3 sequences; 7% occur once, and the top ten carry under 4%. This sample also appeared in a second study, on yellow fever vaccine responses in identical twins.

The sample comprised memory (CD45RO+) T cells sorted from blood. These receptors all stem from a woman younger than 30 in good health.

The CDR3 spells CASSQDLSGRVGEQYF. CDR3 DNA: TGTGCCAGCAGCCAAGACCTAAGCGGGAGAGTAGGGGAGCAGTACTTC. V gene TRBV4-2 combines with J gene TRBJ2-7; the match to TRBD2 covers 8 bases. J was trimmed by 7 bases and V by 0 bases; bases with no gene match: 11. This CDR3 has 16 amino acids. Per the germline V gene, CDR1 is LGHNA and CDR2 is YNFKEQ.

V and J are TRBV3-1 and TRBJ2-2, with D perhaps TRBD2 (6 bases). The CDR3 is 15 residues long. V was cut by 2 bases and J by 3 bases, with 10 bases left in between. Germline lookup yields CDR1 LGHDT and CDR2 YNNKEL (reference sequence). The CDR3, as DNA: TGTGCCAGCAGCCAAACGGGGGACCACACCGGGGAGCTGTTTTTT. It specifies CASSQTGDHTGELFF.

This clonotype showed up just a few times. This chain connects TRBV7-2 to TRBJ2-3; D remains ambiguous. V lost 1 base, J lost 6 bases, and 11 bases lay in between. Germline V gene lookup returns CDR1 SGHTA and CDR2 FQGNSA. This CDR3 is built from 14 residues. For the CDR3, the DNA is TGTGCCAGCAGCTTAGATTTTGGAGCGGATACGCAGTATTTT. The encoded protein is CASSLDFGADTQYF.

The V gene is TRBV7-8, the J gene TRBJ2-1; 13 positions agree with TRBD2. The CDR3 is made up of 17 amino acids. V gave up 5 bases and J gave up 8 bases; unmatched junction bases: 12. Germline assignment: CDR1 SGHVS and CDR2 FQNEAQ. CDR3 sequence: CASSPGTSGIYLDEQFF. The CDR3 coding sequence is TGTGCCAGCAGCCCCGGGACTAGCGGGATCTATTTGGATGAGCAGTTCTTC.

This clonotype showed up many times. J is TRBJ2-7 and V is TRBV5-6, with a weak D call TRBD1 (6 bases). The germline V and J ends were trimmed by 2 bases and 0 bases, with 12 bases remaining between them. The CDR3 extends over 15 amino acids. The germline V gene has CDR1 SGHDT and CDR2 YYEEEE. The CDR3 bases are TGTGCCAGCAGCTTCCTGGACAGCAGCTCCTACGAGCAGTACTTC. Translating gives CASSFLDSSSYEQYF.